This T cell receptor beta chain was sequenced during a study of CD8+ T cells in alopecia areata. RNA was isolated and reverse transcribed to cDNA, the sequencing template. Clones were sequenced by immunoSEQ multiplex PCR, and TCRdb holds only the in-frame ones, with some missing. In the table there are just over 150,000 clones, just over 65% of which are singletons. Noted treatment: oral pan-JAK inhibitor, 5-10 mg twice daily. The CDR3 has 14 residues. Looked up from germline, CDR1 is SGHNT and CDR2 is YYREEE (reference sequence). Deletions cut 4 bases from V and 5 bases from J, with 15 bases between.

The chain links TRBV5-4 to TRBJ2-5; the D is unclear. This sample comprised CD4+ T cells sorted from blood, obtained at week 4, from a patient treated with tofacitinib. The TCR sequence derives from a human donor with alopecia areata. This chain's CDR3 is CASSPRRTRETQYF. The CDR3 DNA is TGTGCCAGCAGCCCTCGTCGGACGAGGGAGACCCAGTACTTC. Variable domain in full (rest from reference TRBV5-4 and TRBJ2-5): ETGVTQSPTHLIKTRGQQVTLRCSSQSGHNTVSWYQQALGQGPQFIFQYYREEENGRGNFPPRFSGLQFPNYSSELNVNALELDDSALYLCASSPRRTRETQYFGPGTRLLVL.